This paragraph covers one T cell receptor beta chain sequence. This entry comes from a study of blood T cell repertoires in COVID-19. While infection was still active, Seattle patients were enrolled and then followed longitudinally. The CDR3 is 15 amino acids. Authors' analysis steps: Nucleated cell number was recorded as an estimate derived from reference gene primer amplification. Clones were read by immunoSEQ multiplex PCR, and TCRdb kept only the in-frame ones, dropping some. The V and J calls and clone size come from that table; D and trimming were worked out from the DNA. In the table there are about 60,000 clones, around four fifths of which are singletons.

This TCR was sampled from a man between 25 and 39 years old with COVID-19, enrolled during active disease. The chain has TRBV12-2 and TRBJ1-5. TRBV12-2 represents a pseudogene. The sample was peripheral blood. In DNA form, the CDR3 reads TGTGCAAGTCGCCGGGGGATTCCTAGCAATCAGCCCCAGCATTTT. It yields the protein CASRRGIPSNQPQHF.